One and the same sample provided the 24 T cell receptor beta chains below, sequenced in a study of T cell responses to AZD1222 COVID-19 vaccine. The assay was immunoSEQ multiplex PCR, and TCRdb's table has in-frame clones only and misses some. Of around 99,000 clones in the sample, about 90% were seen once. The sample consisted of peripheral blood, taken on day 0 of AZD1222 vaccination. Receptors were obtained from an adult in good health.

This chain uses TRBV7-8 with TRBJ2-1; 8 bases line up with TRBD2. Trimming took 1 base from V and 0 from J; bases not matched to a gene: 8. There are 18 residues in the CDR3. From germline, CDR1 is SGHVS and CDR2 FQNEAQ. The CDR3 loop is CASSLGVTGGPSYNEQFF. The CDR3 nucleotides read TGTGCCAGCAGCTTAGGAGTTACGGGAGGGCCCTCCTACAATGAGCAGTTCTTC.

The genes are TRBV28 and TRBJ1-1; 10 bases match TRBD1. V trimming: 8 bases; J trimming: 5 bases; junction bases outside the gene matches: 14. Germline V gives CDR1 MDHEN, CDR2 SYDVKM. This CDR3 is built from 16 residues. This chain's CDR3 is CASFTRQGARWTEAFF. The CDR3 DNA is TGTGCCAGCTTCACGAGACAGGGGGCGAGATGGACTGAAGCTTTCTTT.

The J gene is TRBJ2-7, the V gene TRBV4-2, with TRBD1 matching over 9 bases. Germline trimming cut 0 bases from V and 1 base from J; bases unmatched to any gene: 7. CDR3 length equals 17 residues. Germline values: CDR1 LGHNA, CDR2 YNFKEQ. The chain's CDR3 is CASSQDWAGQGSYEQYF. The CDR3 nucleotides are TGTGCCAGCAGCCAAGATTGGGCGGGACAGGGTTCCTACGAGCAGTACTTC.

V gene TRBV9 combines with J gene TRBJ2-1, with D possibly TRBD2 on 7 matching bases. The CDR3 is 12 amino acids. CDR1 and CDR2 from the germline V gene are SGDLS and YYNGEE. Trimming took 3 bases from V and 9 from J, leaving 10 bases between them. The CDR3 nucleotides read TGTGCCAGCAGCGGCGGGGGCGGTGAGCAGTTCTTC. Residues: CASSGGGGEQFF.

The rearrangement joins TRBV6-6 to TRBJ2-2; possibly TRBD1 for D (5 bases). Per germline, CDR1 MNHNY and CDR2 SVGAGI (reference sequence). The CDR3 totals 15 residues. With 8 bases removed from V and 6 bases from J, the gap between germline ends came to 19 bases. The CDR3 DNA is TGTGCCAGCCCTATCAGGGATGATTACGCCGGGGAGCTGTTTTTT. This encodes CASPIRDDYAGELFF.

The chain recombines TRBV12-2 with TRBJ1-2; TRBD1 is the table's D call, not checked against the DNA. TRBV12-2 is deemed a pseudogene. There are 17 residues in the CDR3. CDR3 in DNA: TGTGCAAGTCGCCCAAGTCGGCAGGGGCCACATATCTGCGGCTACACCTTC. Amino acid sequence: CASRPSRQGPHICGYTF.

V is TRBV18 and J is TRBJ1-5, with D perhaps matching TRBD1 (6 bases). The V gene's germline CDR1 is KGHSH and CDR2 LQKENI. The ends were cut back, 4 bases at V and 1 base at J, with 11 bases in the middle. The CDR3 spans 15 residues. The CDR3 loop is CASSQAGTSNQPQHF. DNA of the CDR3: TGTGCCAGCTCACAAGCCGGGACAAGCAATCAGCCCCAGCATTTT. Complete variable domain (other parts from reference TRBV18 and TRBJ1-5): NAGVMQNPRHLVRRRGQEARLRCSPMKGHSHVYWYRQLPEEGLKFMVYLQKENIIDESGMPKERFSAEFPKEGPSILRIQQVVRGDSAAYFCASSQAGTSNQPQHFGDGTRLSIL.

This chain connects TRBV7-9 to TRBJ2-5; a weak D match, TRBD2 (6 bases). V lost 6 bases, J lost 5 bases, and 13 bases lay in between. The CDR3 runs 13 residues. Germline lookup yields CDR1 SEHNR and CDR2 FQNEAQ (reference sequence). This CDR3 is CASRTGGRETQYF. As DNA, the CDR3 is TGTGCCAGCAGGACCGGGGGAAGGGAGACCCAGTACTTC.

The genes are TRBV7-9 and TRBJ2-5; D is ambiguous. The germline V gene encodes CDR1 SEHNR and CDR2 FQNEAQ (reference sequence). CDR3 length equals 13 residues. Deletions cut 1 base from V and 3 bases from J, with 6 bases between. CDR3 residues: CASSLGIKETQYF. In DNA form, the CDR3 reads TGTGCCAGCAGCTTAGGCATAAAAGAGACCCAGTACTTC.

J is TRBJ2-7 and V is TRBV19; D is ambiguous. The germline CDR1 and CDR2 sequences are LNHDA and SQIVND (reference sequence). CDR3 size: 15 residues. V was trimmed by 5 bases and J by 3 bases, leaving 17 bases between them. CDR3 nucleotide sequence: TGTGCCAGTAGTTTGGCCCCACAAGTTGGCTACGAGCAGTACTTC. Amino acids: CASSLAPQVGYEQYF.

The rearrangement links TRBV13 to TRBJ1-2, with D possibly matching TRBD1 (6 bases). From germline, CDR1 is PRHDT and CDR2 FYEKMQ (reference sequence). The CDR3 runs to 13 residues. V was trimmed by 6 bases and J by 6 bases, leaving 14 bases between them. This CDR3 is CASRPGTLHGYTF. CDR3 in DNA: TGTGCCAGCAGGCCAGGGACATTGCATGGCTACACCTTC.

The CDR3 loop reads CASSQDWGSGSETQYF. CDR3 DNA: TGCGCCAGCAGCCAAGATTGGGGTAGCGGGAGTGAGACCCAGTACTTC. This chain uses TRBV4-3 with TRBJ2-5; the match to TRBD2 covers 9 bases. The CDR3 loop spans 16 amino acids. V lost 0 bases to trimming and J lost 5 bases; unmatched junction nucleotides: 7. Germline values: CDR1 LGHNA, CDR2 YSLEER.

The chain has TRBV27 and TRBJ1-5; no clear D gene. Germline CDR1 is MNHEY and CDR2 is SMNVEV (reference sequence). CDR3 length: 13 residues. V lost 2 bases and J 6 bases, leaving 8 bases between the germline ends. In nucleotides, the CDR3 is TGTGCCAGCAGTTTAGTGAGGTCTCAGCCCCAGCATTTT. It specifies CASSLVRSQPQHF.

The CDR3 nucleotides read TGTGCCAGCAGCTTCCCAGATACGCAGTATTTT. It is translated as CASSFPDTQYF. The rearrangement joins TRBV7-9 to TRBJ2-3; D remains ambiguous. Trimming removed 3 bases at V and 4 bases at J, with 2 bases between. This CDR3 contains 11 residues. Germline values: CDR1 SEHNR, CDR2 FQNEAQ (reference sequence).

The V gene is TRBV11-2, the J gene TRBJ2-1, with 8 positions matching TRBD2. With V trimmed by 1 base and J by 8 bases, 13 bases remained unmatched. CDR3 length: 17 amino acids. The germline gives CDR1 SGHAT, CDR2 FQNNGV. CDR3 region: CASSLVFSGLDVYEQFF. The CDR3 coding sequence is TGTGCCAGCAGCTTAGTATTTTCGGGACTAGATGTATATGAGCAGTTCTTC.

The J gene is TRBJ2-3, the V gene TRBV6-1; 11 nucleotides match TRBD2. There are 18 residues in the CDR3. CDR1 and CDR2 (germline): MNHNS, SASEGT. J gave up 2 bases and V 4 bases, and 11 bases lay outside the gene matches. In DNA, the CDR3 is TGTGCCAGCAGTGCTCAACCTAGACTAGCGGGGATCACAGATACGCAGTATTTT. This codes for CASSAQPRLAGITDTQYF.

A single count supports this clone. V and J are TRBV25-1 and TRBJ2-7, with 10 bases fitting TRBD2. With V trimmed by 5 bases and J by 5 bases, 3 bases remained unmatched. Germline V gene data show CDR1 as MGHDK and CDR2 as SYGVNS. The CDR3 covers 13 residues. In DNA, the CDR3 is TGTGCCAGCAGTACACTAGCGGGACACGAGCAGTACTTC. This encodes CASSTLAGHEQYF.

J is TRBJ1-3 and V is TRBV7-2, with 7 bases matching TRBD1. This CDR3 region has 14 residues. V gave up 7 bases and J gave up 1 base; unmatched junction bases: 4. Germline CDR1 SGHTA, CDR2 FQGNSA. CDR3 amino acids: CASNPQGSGNTIYF. The CDR3 DNA is TGTGCCAGCAACCCACAGGGGTCTGGAAACACCATATATTTT.

The sample holds a few counts of this clone. The V and J genes are TRBV30 and TRBJ2-2; 7 nucleotides align to TRBD1. CDR1 is GTSNPN, CDR2 SVGIG, per germline (reference sequence). V shed 1 base and J 4 bases; nucleotides not matched to a gene: 6. This CDR3 region has 15 residues. In nucleotides, the CDR3 is TGTGCCTGGAGTGCAGGAGACAGGGCCACCGGGGAGCTGTTTTTT. Translated: CAWSAGDRATGELFF.

This chain uses TRBV10-3 with TRBJ1-1; possible D gene TRBD1, 5 bases. The V end was cut by 4 bases, the J end by 7 bases, with 10 bases between. Germline V CDR1 and CDR2: ENHRY, SYGVKD. The CDR3 consists of 12 residues. The CDR3, as DNA: TGTGCCATCAGTGTCCCCGGGGGTGAAGCTTTCTTT. Translation: CAISVPGGEAFF.

The genes are TRBV10-3 and TRBJ2-3; 10 bases map to TRBD2. J gave up 4 bases and V 0 bases, and 4 bases lay outside the gene matches. This CDR3 has 16 amino acids. Germline V gene data show CDR1 as ENHRY and CDR2 as SYGVKD. This CDR3 reads CAISESTSGSPDTQYF. CDR3 coding DNA: TGTGCCATCAGTGAGTCGACTAGCGGGTCCCCAGATACGCAGTATTTT.

The chain has TRBV5-8 and TRBJ2-7; 8 bases map to TRBD1. The CDR3 spans 14 residues. Germline CDR1 SGHTS, CDR2 YDEGEE. The V and J ends lost 4 bases and 5 bases, in that order; junction bases with no gene match: 8. This CDR3 reads CASSPGYRGNEQYF. CDR3 DNA sequence: TGTGCCAGCAGCCCCGGTTACAGGGGGAACGAGCAGTACTTC. Full variable domain (rest looked up from reference TRBV5-8 and TRBJ2-7): EAGVTQSPTHLIKTRGQQATLRCSPISGHTSVYWYQQALGLGLQFLLWYDEGEERNRGNFPPRFSGRQFPNYSSELNVNALELEDSALYLCASSPGYRGNEQYFGPGTRLTVT.

This rearrangement joins TRBV19 to TRBJ1-5; D is undetermined. CDR3 length: 14 amino acids. Per germline, CDR1 LNHDA and CDR2 SQIVND (reference sequence). Trimming cost V 3 bases and J 7 bases, with 13 bases left between them. As DNA, the CDR3 is TGTGCCAGTAGTATGTCTGGTAGGCAGCAGCCCCAGCATTTT. It specifies CASSMSGRQQPQHF. Together with reference TRBV19 and TRBJ1-5, the CDR3 gives the full variable domain: DGGITQSPKYLFRKEGQNVTLSCEQNLNHDAMYWYRQDPGQGLRLIYYSQIVNDFQKGDIAEGYSVSREKKESFPLTVTSAQKNPTAFYLCASSMSGRQQPQHFGDGTRLSIL.

The J gene is TRBJ2-5, the V gene TRBV7-3; 7 positions agree with TRBD1. The CDR3 length is 14 residues. Germline V gives CDR1 SGHTA, CDR2 FQGTGA. Trimming cost V 3 bases and J 1 base; bases outside gene matches: 2. CDR3 DNA: TGTGCCAGCAGCTTGACAGGGCTCCAAGAGACCCAGTACTTC. Its translation: CASSLTGLQETQYF.